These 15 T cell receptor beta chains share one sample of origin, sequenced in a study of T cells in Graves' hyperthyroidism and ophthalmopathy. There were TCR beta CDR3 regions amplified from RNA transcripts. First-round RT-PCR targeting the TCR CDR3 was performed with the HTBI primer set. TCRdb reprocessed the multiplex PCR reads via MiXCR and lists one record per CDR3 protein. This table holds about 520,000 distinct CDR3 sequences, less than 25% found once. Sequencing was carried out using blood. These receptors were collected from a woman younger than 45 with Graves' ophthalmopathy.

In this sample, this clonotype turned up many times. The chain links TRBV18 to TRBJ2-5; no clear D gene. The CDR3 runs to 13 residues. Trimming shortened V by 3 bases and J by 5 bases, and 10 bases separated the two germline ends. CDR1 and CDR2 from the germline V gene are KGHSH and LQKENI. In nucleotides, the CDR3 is TGTGCCAGCTCACCGATAGGGTTGGAGACCCAGTACTTC. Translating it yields CASSPIGLETQYF.

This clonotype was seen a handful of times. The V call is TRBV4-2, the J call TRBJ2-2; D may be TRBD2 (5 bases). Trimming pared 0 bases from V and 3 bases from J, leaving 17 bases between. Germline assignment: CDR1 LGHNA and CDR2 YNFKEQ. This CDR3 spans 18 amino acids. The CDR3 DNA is TGTGCCAGCAGCCAAGATGAGATGGGCGGACTTTACACCGGGGAGCTGTTTTTT. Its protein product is CASSQDEMGGLYTGELFF.

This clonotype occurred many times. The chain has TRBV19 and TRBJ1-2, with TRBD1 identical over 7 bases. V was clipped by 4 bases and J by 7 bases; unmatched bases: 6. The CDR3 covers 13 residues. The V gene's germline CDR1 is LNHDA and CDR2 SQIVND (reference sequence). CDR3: CASSRRDSTGYTF. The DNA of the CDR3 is TGTGCCAGTAGTAGACGGGACAGCACTGGCTACACCTTC.

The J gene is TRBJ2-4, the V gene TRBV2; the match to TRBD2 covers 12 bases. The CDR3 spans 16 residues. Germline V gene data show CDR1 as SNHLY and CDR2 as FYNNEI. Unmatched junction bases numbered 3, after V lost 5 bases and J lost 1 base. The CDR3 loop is CASSPTSGGAKNIQYF. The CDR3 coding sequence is TGTGCCAGCAGTCCCACTAGCGGGGGGGCCAAAAACATTCAGTACTTC.

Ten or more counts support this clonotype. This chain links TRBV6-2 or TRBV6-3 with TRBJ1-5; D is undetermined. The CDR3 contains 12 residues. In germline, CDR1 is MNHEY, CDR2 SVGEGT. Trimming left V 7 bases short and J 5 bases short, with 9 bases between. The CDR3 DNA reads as TGTGCCAGCAATTATGGTCATCAGCCCCAGCATTTT. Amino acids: CASNYGHQPQHF.

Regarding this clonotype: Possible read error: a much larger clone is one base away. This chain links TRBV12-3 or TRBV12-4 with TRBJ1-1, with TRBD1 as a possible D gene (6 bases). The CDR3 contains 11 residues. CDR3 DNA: TGTGCCAGCAGCCGGGACAAGGGCGCTTGCTTT. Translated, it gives CASSRDKGACF.

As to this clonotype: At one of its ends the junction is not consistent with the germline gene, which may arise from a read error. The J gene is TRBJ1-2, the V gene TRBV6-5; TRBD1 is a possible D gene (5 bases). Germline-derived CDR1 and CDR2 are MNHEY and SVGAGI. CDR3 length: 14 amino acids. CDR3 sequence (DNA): TGTGCCAACAGTTACACCGGGACGTCTAATGGCTACGCCTTC. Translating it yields CANSYTGTSNGYAF.

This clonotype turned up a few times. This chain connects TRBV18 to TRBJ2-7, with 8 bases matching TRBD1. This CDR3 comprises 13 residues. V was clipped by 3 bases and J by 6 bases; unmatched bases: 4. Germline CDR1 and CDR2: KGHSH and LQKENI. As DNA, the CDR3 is TGTGCCAGCTCACCGGACAGGGCAGGCGAGCAGTACTTC. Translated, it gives CASSPDRAGEQYF.

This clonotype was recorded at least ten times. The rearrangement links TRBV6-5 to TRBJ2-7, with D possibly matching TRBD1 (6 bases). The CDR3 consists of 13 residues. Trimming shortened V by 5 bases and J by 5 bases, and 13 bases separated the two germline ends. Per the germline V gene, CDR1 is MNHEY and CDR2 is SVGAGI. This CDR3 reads CASSTQGGHEQYF. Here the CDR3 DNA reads TGTGCCAGCAGTACACAGGGTGGGCACGAGCAGTACTTC.

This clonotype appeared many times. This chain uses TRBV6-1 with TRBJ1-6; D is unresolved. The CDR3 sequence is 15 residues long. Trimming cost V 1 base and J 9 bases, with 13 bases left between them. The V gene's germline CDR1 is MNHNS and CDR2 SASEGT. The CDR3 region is CASSEEAAYASPLHF. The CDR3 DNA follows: TGTGCCAGCAGTGAAGAGGCAGCATATGCTTCACCCCTCCACTTT.

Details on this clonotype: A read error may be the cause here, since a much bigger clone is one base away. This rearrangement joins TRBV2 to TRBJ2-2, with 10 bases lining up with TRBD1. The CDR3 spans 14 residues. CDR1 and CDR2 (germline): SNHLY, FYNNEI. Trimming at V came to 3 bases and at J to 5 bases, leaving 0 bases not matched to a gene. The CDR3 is CASSEDRGTGELFF. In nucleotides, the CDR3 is TGTGCCAGCAGTGAGGACAGGGGGACCGGGGAGCTGTTTTTT.

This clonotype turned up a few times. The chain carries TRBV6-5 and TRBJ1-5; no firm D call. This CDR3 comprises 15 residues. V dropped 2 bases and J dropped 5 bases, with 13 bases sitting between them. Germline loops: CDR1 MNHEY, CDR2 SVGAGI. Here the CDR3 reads CASSYDGDGDQPQHF. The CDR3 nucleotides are TGTGCCAGCAGTTACGACGGGGATGGGGATCAGCCCCAGCATTTT.

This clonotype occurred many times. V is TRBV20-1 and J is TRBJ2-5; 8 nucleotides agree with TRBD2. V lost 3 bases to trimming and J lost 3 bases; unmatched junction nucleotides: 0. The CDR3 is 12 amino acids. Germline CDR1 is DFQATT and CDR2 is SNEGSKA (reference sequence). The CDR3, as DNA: TGCAGTGCTAGGCGGGGGGAAGAGACCCAGTACTTC. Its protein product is CSARRGEETQYF.

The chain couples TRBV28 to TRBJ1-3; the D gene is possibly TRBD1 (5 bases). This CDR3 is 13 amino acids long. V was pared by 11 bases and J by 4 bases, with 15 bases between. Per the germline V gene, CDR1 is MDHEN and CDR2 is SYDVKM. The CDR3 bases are TGTGCCGGGCAAACAGGCGTCGGAAACACCATATATTTT. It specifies CAGQTGVGNTIYF.

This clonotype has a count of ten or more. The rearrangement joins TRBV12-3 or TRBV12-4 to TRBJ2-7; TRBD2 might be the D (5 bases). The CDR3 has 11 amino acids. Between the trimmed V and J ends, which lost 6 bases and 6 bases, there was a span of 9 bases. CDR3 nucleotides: TGTGCCAGCAGACTAGTTGGCGAGCAGTACTTC. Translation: CASRLVGEQYF.